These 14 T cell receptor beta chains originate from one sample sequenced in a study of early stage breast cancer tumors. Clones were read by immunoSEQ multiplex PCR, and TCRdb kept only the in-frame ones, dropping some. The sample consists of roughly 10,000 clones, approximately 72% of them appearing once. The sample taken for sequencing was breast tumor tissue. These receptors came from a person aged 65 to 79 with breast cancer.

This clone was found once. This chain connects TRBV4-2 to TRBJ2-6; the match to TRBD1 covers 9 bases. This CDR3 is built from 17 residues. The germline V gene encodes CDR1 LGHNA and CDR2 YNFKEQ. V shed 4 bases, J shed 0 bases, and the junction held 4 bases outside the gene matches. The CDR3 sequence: CASSRTGENSGANVLTF. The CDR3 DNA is TGTGCCAGCAGCCGGACAGGGGAGAACTCTGGGGCCAACGTCCTGACTTTC.

DNA of the CDR3: TGTGCCAGCAGGAATACTCCCAGGGGGGGGGCCAACGTCCTGACTTTC. As protein: CASRNTPRGGANVLTF. The chain couples TRBV28 to TRBJ2-6, with TRBD1 matching over 7 bases. Germline-derived CDR1 and CDR2 are MDHEN and SYDVKM. The V gene end was trimmed by 6 bases and the J gene end by 4 bases; junction bases not matched to a gene: 9. The CDR3 has 16 amino acids.

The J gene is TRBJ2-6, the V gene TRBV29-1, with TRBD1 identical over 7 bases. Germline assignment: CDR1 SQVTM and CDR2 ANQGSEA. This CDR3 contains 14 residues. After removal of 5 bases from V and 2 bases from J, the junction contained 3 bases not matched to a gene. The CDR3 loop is CSVFQGAGANVLTF. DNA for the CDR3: TGCAGCGTTTTTCAGGGGGCTGGGGCCAACGTCCTGACTTTC.

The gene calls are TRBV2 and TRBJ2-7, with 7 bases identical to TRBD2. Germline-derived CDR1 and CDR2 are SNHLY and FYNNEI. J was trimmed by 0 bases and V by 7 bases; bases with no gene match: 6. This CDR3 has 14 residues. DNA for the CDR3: TGTGCCAGCACTTGGGAGGGGAGCTCCTACGAGCAGTACTTC. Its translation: CASTWEGSSYEQYF.

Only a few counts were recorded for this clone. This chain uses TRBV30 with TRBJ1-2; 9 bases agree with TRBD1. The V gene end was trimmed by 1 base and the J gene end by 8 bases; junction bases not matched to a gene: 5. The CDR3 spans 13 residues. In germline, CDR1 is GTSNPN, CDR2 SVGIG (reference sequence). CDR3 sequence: CAWSEGQGRGYTF. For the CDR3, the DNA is TGTGCCTGGAGTGAGGGACAGGGTAGGGGCTACACCTTC.

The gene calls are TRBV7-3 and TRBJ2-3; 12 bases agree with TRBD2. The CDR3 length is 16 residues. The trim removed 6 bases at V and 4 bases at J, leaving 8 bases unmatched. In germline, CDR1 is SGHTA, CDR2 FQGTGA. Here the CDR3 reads CASSRTSGAGADTQYF. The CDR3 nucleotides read TGTGCCAGCAGTCGGACTAGCGGGGCCGGGGCAGATACGCAGTATTTT.

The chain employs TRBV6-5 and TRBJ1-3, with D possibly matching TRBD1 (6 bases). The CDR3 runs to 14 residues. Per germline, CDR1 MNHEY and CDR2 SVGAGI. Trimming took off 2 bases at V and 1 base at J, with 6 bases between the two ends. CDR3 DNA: TGTGCCAGCAGTTACGGACAGTCTGGAAACACCATATATTTT. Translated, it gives CASSYGQSGNTIYF.

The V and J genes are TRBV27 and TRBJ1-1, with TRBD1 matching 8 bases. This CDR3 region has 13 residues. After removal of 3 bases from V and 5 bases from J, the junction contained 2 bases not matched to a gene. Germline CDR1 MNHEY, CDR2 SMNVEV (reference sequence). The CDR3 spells CASSFDRGTEAFF. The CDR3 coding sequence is TGTGCCAGCAGTTTTGACAGGGGAACTGAAGCTTTCTTT.

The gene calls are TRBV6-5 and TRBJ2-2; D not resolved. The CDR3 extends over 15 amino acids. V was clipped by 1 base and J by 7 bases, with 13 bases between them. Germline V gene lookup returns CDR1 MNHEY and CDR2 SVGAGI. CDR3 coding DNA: TGTGCCAGCAGTTACTTAAGGAGCTCCCGCGGGGAGCTGTTTTTT. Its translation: CASSYLRSSRGELFF.

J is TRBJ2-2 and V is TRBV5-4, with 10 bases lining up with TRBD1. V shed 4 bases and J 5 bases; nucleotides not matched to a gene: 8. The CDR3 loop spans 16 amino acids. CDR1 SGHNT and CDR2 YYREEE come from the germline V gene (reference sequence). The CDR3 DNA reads TGTGCCAGCAGCCCCGGGACAGGGGTTGGGACCGGGGAGCTGTTTTTT. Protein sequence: CASSPGTGVGTGELFF.

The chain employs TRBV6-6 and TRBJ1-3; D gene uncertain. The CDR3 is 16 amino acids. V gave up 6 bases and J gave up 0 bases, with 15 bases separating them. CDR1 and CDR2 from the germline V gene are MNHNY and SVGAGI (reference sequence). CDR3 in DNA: TGTGCCAGCAGCCCACGAGCGGGCTCCTCTGGAAACACCATATATTTT. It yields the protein CASSPRAGSSGNTIYF.

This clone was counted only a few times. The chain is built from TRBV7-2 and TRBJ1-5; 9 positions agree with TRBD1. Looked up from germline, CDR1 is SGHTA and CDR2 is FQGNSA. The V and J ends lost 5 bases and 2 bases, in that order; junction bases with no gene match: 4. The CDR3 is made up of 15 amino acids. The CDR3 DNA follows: TGTGCCAGCAGCCCTCGGACAGGGGGCAATCAGCCCCAGCATTTT. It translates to CASSPRTGGNQPQHF.

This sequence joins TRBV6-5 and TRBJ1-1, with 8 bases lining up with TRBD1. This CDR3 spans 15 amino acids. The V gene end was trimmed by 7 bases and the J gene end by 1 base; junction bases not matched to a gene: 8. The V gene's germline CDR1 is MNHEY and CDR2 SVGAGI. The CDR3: CASTKGDRGNTEAFF. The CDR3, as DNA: TGTGCCAGCACGAAAGGAGACAGGGGGAACACTGAAGCTTTCTTT.

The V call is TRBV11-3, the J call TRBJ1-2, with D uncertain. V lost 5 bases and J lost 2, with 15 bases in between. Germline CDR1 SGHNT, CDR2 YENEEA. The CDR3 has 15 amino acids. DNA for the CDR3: TGTGCCAGCAGCATAGGCCGGGTCCTGAACTATGGCTACACCTTC. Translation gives CASSIGRVLNYGYTF. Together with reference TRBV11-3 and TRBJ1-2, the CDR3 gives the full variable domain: EAGVVQSPRYKIIEKKQPVAFWCNPISGHNTLYWYLQNLGQGPELLIRYENEEAVDDSQLPKDRFSAERLKGVDSTLKIQPAELGDSAVYLCASSIGRVLNYGYTFGSGTRLTVV.